This T cell receptor beta chain was recorded in a study of blood T cell repertoires in COVID-19. Study-level information: Acute and convalescent COVID-19 samples came from the United States, Italy and Spain. T cells, B-cell-depleted T cells, or PBMCs provided the cDNA or gDNA that served as material.

As processed by the authors: The assay estimated nucleated cells by amplifying reference gene primers. Sequencing used immunoSEQ multiplex PCR; TCRdb keeps in-frame clones, though not all of them. Clone size and V and J calls were adopted from that table, with D and trimming inferred from the DNA. This table holds approximately 83,000 clones, around four fifths found once. The germline V gene has CDR1 ENHRY and CDR2 SYGVKD. This CDR3 is 14 amino acids long. The V end was cut by 4 bases, the J end by 0 bases, with 9 bases between. The gene calls are TRBV10-3 and TRBJ1-2, with D perhaps matching TRBD1 (5 bases). The sample consisted of peripheral blood. The sequence derives from a man aged 50-59 years with acute or convalescent COVID-19. CDR3 coding DNA: TGTGCCATCAGTGCGGCAGGGTCTAACTATGGCTACACCTTC. It encodes CAISAAGSNYGYTF.